The 15 T cell receptor beta chains below all came from one sample that was sequenced in a study of blood T cells in healthy people across ages (dated by TCRdb to between 2014 and 2017). Receptor amplification or capture employed 5' RACE. These reads were obtained on an Illumina HiSeq 2500. A second PCR of about 7 to 12 cycles was run with a J-beta primer mix and a sample-barcoded 5' primer. TCRdb trimmed public reads at Q25 via fastp, called clones via MiXCR and kept in-frame beta chains. CDR3 protein sequences are deduplicated, and each keeps its most common genes and DNA. The sample table contains 500,000 to 600,000 distinct CDR3 sequences; only one count was recorded for roughly 28% of them. The ten biggest clones cover about 18% of the sample. The sample taken for sequencing was blood. All receptors derive from a woman between 70 and 85 years old in good health.

The V and J genes are TRBV29-1 and TRBJ2-5; D perhaps matches TRBD1 (5 bases). Near its end, the DNA agrees better with TRBJ2-7, so the J call may be wrong. The germline V gene encodes CDR1 SQVTM and CDR2 ANQGSEA. This CDR3 is built from 14 residues. The CDR3 nucleotides are TGCAGCGTTGCCAGGGATCTTATCTCCTACGAGCAGTACTTC. It encodes CSVARDLISYEQYF.

This clonotype has just a few counts. The chain recombines TRBV20-1 with TRBJ2-5, with D perhaps being TRBD1 or TRBD2 (5 bases each). Looked up from germline, CDR1 is DFQATT and CDR2 is SNEGSKA (reference sequence). V lost 2 bases, J lost 7 bases, and 14 bases lay in between. The CDR3 runs to 13 residues. The chain's CDR3 is CSARTGTLGTQYF. For the CDR3, the DNA is TGCAGTGCTAGAACCGGGACCCTGGGGACCCAGTACTTC.

Points on this clonotype: Mismatch with germline at one junction end may stem from a read error. The chain is built from TRBV20-1 and TRBJ1-1; tentatively, D is TRBD1 (5 bases). The CDR3 is made up of 11 amino acids. Germline loops: CDR1 DFQATT, CDR2 SNEGSKA (reference sequence). The CDR3 DNA follows: TGCAGTGCTAGAGATTGGACAAGCGGGATCTTT. This codes for CSARDWTSGIF.

This clonotype was detected only a few times. This chain links TRBV6-6 with TRBJ1-5; D uncertain. The germline V and J ends were trimmed by 8 bases and 1 base, with 9 bases remaining between them. The CDR3 runs 13 residues. CDR1 MNHNY and CDR2 SVGAGI come from the germline V gene (reference sequence). The CDR3 DNA follows: TGTGCCAGCGTTAGGATAAGCAATCAGCCCCAGCATTTT. Protein: CASVRISNQPQHF.

CDR3 coding DNA: TGTGCCAGCAGCTTAACCGATGGGGGCTGGGCTGGCTACACCTTC. Amino acids: CASSLTDGGWAGYTF. The genes are TRBV7-8 and TRBJ1-2; maybe TRBD1 (6 bases). V was clipped by 2 bases and J by 7 bases, with 17 bases between them. Germline-derived CDR1 and CDR2 are SGHVS and FQNEAQ. This CDR3 is built from 15 residues.

The chain links TRBV5-1 to TRBJ2-3; D perhaps matches TRBD2 (6 bases). V lost 1 base, J lost 4 bases, and 16 bases lay in between. This CDR3 is built from 16 residues. Germline V gives CDR1 SGHRS, CDR2 YFSETQ. Here the CDR3 reads CASSLSLAWGPDTQYF. The CDR3 coding sequence is TGCGCCAGCAGCTTGTCACTAGCATGGGGCCCAGATACGCAGTATTTT.

The chain links TRBV29-1 to TRBJ1-2; 9 bases fit TRBD1. From germline, CDR1 is SQVTM and CDR2 ANQGSEA. CDR3 length: 12 residues. As DNA, the CDR3 is TGCTGCGGGGACAGGGTAAACTATGGCTACACCTTC. This translates into CCGDRVNYGYTF.

Note on this clonotype: A read error may produce the germline difference seen at one junction end. The chain carries TRBV24-1 and TRBJ2-3; D not certain. This CDR3 region has 14 residues. Germline V gene sequence: CDR1 KGHDR, CDR2 SFDVKD. Here the CDR3 reads CATSDFSRADTQYF. The CDR3 DNA follows: TGTGCCACCAGCGATTTCTCCCGGGCAGATACGCAGTATTTT.

The gene calls are TRBV20-1 and TRBJ2-7; 7 bases map to TRBD2. The CDR3 covers 12 residues. With V trimmed by 6 bases and J by 3 bases, 5 bases remained unmatched. Germline-derived CDR1 and CDR2 are DFQATT and SNEGSKA (reference sequence). CDR3 residues: CSALGEGYEQYV. The DNA of the CDR3 is TGCAGTGCCCTGGGGGAGGGCTACGAGCAGTACGTC.

V is TRBV5-6 and J is TRBJ2-2; D is undetermined. Trimming removed 4 bases at V and 7 bases at J, with 11 bases between. The CDR3 consists of 13 residues. Germline V gene data show CDR1 as SGHDT and CDR2 as YYEEEE. CDR3 loop: CASSPFPGGELFF. The DNA for the CDR3 is TGTGCCAGCAGCCCCTTTCCGGGCGGGGAGCTGTTTTTT. The whole variable domain, remainder taken from reference TRBV5-6 and TRBJ2-2, is DAGVTQSPTHLIKTRGQQVTLRCSPKSGHDTVSWYQQALGQGPQFIFQYYEEEERQRGNFPDRFSGHQFPNYSSELNVNALLLGDSALYLCASSPFPGGELFFGEGSRLTVL.

The chain joins TRBV12-3 or TRBV12-4 to TRBJ2-1; 9 bases map to TRBD2. V lost 7 bases, J lost 3 bases, and 7 bases stayed unmatched. CDR3 length: 15 amino acids. The CDR3 is CASIPAGGGYNEQFF. Here the CDR3 DNA reads TGTGCCAGCATTCCTGCGGGGGGGGGCTACAATGAGCAGTTCTTC.

The rearrangement links TRBV5-1 to TRBJ2-7; 10 bases agree with TRBD1. CDR3 length equals 15 residues. Unmatched junction bases numbered 7, after V lost 4 bases and J lost 3 bases. Germline loops: CDR1 SGHRS, CDR2 YFSETQ. The DNA of the CDR3 is TGCGCCAGCAGCAGCTCCGGGACAGGGGTCTACGAGCAGTACTTC. Translating it yields CASSSSGTGVYEQYF.

The CDR3: CASSSRQFSYEQYF. The CDR3 DNA sequence: TGTGCCAGCAGTTCTCGACAGTTTTCCTACGAGCAGTACTTC. The V call is TRBV27, the J call TRBJ2-5; a weak D match, TRBD1 (5 bases). The J call may be wrong; the DNA end is better matched by TRBJ2-7. The CDR3 has 14 residues. Germline CDR1 is MNHEY and CDR2 is SMNVEV (reference sequence).

The J gene is TRBJ2-5, the V gene TRBV7-2; D remains unclear. Gene TRBJ2-7 matches the end of the DNA better, so the J call may be wrong. Germline lookup yields CDR1 SGHTA and CDR2 FQGNSA. The CDR3 runs to 13 residues. The CDR3 DNA reads as TGTGCCAGCAGATCGGGCCCTACCTACGAGCAGTACTTC. Protein: CASRSGPTYEQYF.

The J gene is TRBJ2-1, the V gene TRBV18, with no clear D. Trimming left V 3 bases short and J 5 bases short, with 11 bases between. This CDR3 spans 14 amino acids. Germline V lookup: CDR1 KGHSH, CDR2 LQKENI. CDR3: CASSPLGLDNEQFF. The CDR3 DNA is TGTGCCAGCTCACCGCTGGGGTTGGACAATGAGCAGTTCTTC. The whole variable domain, filled in from reference TRBV18 and TRBJ2-1, reads NAGVMQNPRHLVRRRGQEARLRCSPMKGHSHVYWYRQLPEEGLKFMVYLQKENIIDESGMPKERFSAEFPKEGPSILRIQQVVRGDSAAYFCASSPLGLDNEQFFGPGTRLTVL.